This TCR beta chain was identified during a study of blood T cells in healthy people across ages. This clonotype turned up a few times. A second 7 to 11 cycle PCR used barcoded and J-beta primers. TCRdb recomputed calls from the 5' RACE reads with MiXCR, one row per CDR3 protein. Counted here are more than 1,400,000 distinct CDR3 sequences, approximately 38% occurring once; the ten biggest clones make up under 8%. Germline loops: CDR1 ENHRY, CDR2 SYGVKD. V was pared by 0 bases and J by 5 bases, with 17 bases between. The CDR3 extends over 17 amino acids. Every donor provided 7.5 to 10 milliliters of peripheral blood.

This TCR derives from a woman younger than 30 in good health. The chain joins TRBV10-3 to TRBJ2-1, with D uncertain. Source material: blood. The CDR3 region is CAISESIMVGLDNEQFF. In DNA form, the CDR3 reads TGTGCCATCAGTGAGTCGATCATGGTAGGCCTGGACAATGAGCAGTTCTTC.